These 29 T cell receptor beta chains were all obtained from the same sample, sequenced in a study of metastatic and nonmetastatic thyroid tumors (dated by TCRdb to the early 2020s). Library preparation used PCR. These reads were obtained on an Illumina HiSeq 4000. TCRdb reanalyzed the raw reads on its own, using fastp at Q25 for trimming and MiXCR for clone calling, and kept in-frame beta chains. A total of 15,000 to 20,000 clones appear in this sample, around an eighth of them only once. The ten largest clones represent about 16% of the sample. No treatment had been received by any patient before thyroid surgery. The sequenced material came from tumor tissue. These receptors were obtained from a female donor with papillary thyroid cancer or a benign thyroid nodule (not recorded which). Some clones in this sample may be carry-over from other donors' samples.

Sample share makes this clone medium-sized (0.01 to 0.1%). The CDR3 protein is CASSMRAAGYTF. The DNA of the CDR3 is TGTGCCAGTAGTATGAGAGCGGCGGGCTACACCTTC. The V call is TRBV19, the J call TRBJ1-2; D unclear. Trimming removed 3 bases at V and 8 bases at J, with 10 bases between. Germline V lookup: CDR1 LNHDA, CDR2 SQIVND (reference sequence). The CDR3 has 12 amino acids.

In this sample, this clone turned up many times. V gene TRBV9 combines with J gene TRBJ2-1; tentative D call: TRBD2 (6 bases). Germline V gene data show CDR1 as SGDLS and CDR2 as YYNGEE. Trimming cost V 2 bases and J 1 base, with 10 bases left between them. The CDR3 has 15 amino acids. CDR3 sequence: CASSVTGTSYNEQFF. CDR3 nucleotides: TGTGCCAGCAGCGTTACCGGGACTTCCTACAATGAGCAGTTCTTC. Filled out from reference TRBV9 and TRBJ2-1, the complete variable domain reads DSGVTQTPKHLITATGQRVTLRCSPRSGDLSVYWYQQSLDQGLQFLIQYYNGEERAKGNILERFSAQQFPDLHSELNLSSLELGDSALYFCASSVTGTSYNEQFFGPGTRLTVL.

This clone has at least ten counts. V gene TRBV18 combines with J gene TRBJ2-4, with D unresolved. V was trimmed by 0 bases and J by 6 bases, leaving 6 bases between them. Germline loops: CDR1 KGHSH, CDR2 LQKENI. This CDR3 region has 13 residues. CDR3 coding DNA: TGTGCCAGCTCACCACCAGGGTTAAACATTCAGTACTTC. Amino acid sequence: CASSPPGLNIQYF.

This clone was recorded at least ten times. The chain joins TRBV5-1 to TRBJ2-1; the match to TRBD2 covers 8 bases. Germline values: CDR1 SGHRS, CDR2 YFSETQ. V lost 0 bases to trimming and J lost 5 bases; unmatched junction nucleotides: 4. The CDR3 loop spans 15 amino acids. The CDR3 DNA follows: TGCGCCAGCAGCTTGGTGAGCGGGAGTCACAATGAGCAGTTCTTC. Translating gives CASSLVSGSHNEQFF.

This clone was seen at least ten times. Just one base apart from a much larger clone, this may be a read error. The chain couples TRBV20-1 to TRBJ1-3; maybe TRBD1 (5 bases). Germline V gene lookup returns CDR1 DFQATT and CDR2 SNEGSKA (reference sequence). The CDR3 has 16 amino acids. The CDR3 here is CSARDTLGASGNTMYF. In nucleotides, the CDR3 is TGCAGTGCTAGGGATACCCTCGGGGCTTCTGGAAACACCATGTATTTT.

The sample holds many counts of this clone. The rearrangement joins TRBV20-1 to TRBJ2-7; perhaps TRBD2 as D (5 bases). Germline assignment: CDR1 DFQATT and CDR2 SNEGSKA (reference sequence). The CDR3 totals 15 residues. Trimming took off 0 bases at V and 0 bases at J, with 12 bases between the two ends. The CDR3 bases are TGCAGTGCTAGAGATCCAGGACTCTCCTCCTACGAGCAGTACTTC. Its protein product is CSARDPGLSSYEQYF.

This clone showed up many times. V gene TRBV19 combines with J gene TRBJ1-2; no clear D gene. Trimming pared 1 base from V and 0 bases from J, leaving 15 bases between. Germline-derived CDR1 and CDR2 are LNHDA and SQIVND (reference sequence). This CDR3 is 17 amino acids long. Here the CDR3 reads CASSIGGRRSSNYGYTF. CDR3 bases: TGTGCCAGTAGTATAGGCGGCAGGCGCTCATCTAACTATGGCTACACCTTC.

Only a few counts were recorded for this clone. The chain is built from TRBV27 and TRBJ1-5; 7 nucleotides match TRBD1. The CDR3 runs 14 residues. The germline V gene encodes CDR1 MNHEY and CDR2 SMNVEV (reference sequence). V lost 6 bases, J lost 9 bases, and 11 bases stayed unmatched. The CDR3 DNA reads as TGTGCCAGCAGCTTCCAGGGGGGTGATCGGCCCCAGCATTTT. This encodes CASSFQGGDRPQHF.

This clone was observed many times. The chain uses TRBV9 and TRBJ1-2; 9 positions agree with TRBD1. Trimming at V came to 4 bases and at J to 3 bases, leaving 4 bases not matched to a gene. The CDR3 contains 14 residues. Germline lookup yields CDR1 SGDLS and CDR2 YYNGEE. The CDR3 reads CASSPGQGDYGYTF. The CDR3 coding sequence is TGTGCCAGCAGCCCGGGACAGGGTGACTATGGCTACACCTTC.

The sample holds many counts of this clone. V usage is TRBV20-1 and J usage is TRBJ2-1; the match to TRBD2 covers 14 bases. The V and J ends lost 6 bases and 8 bases, in that order; junction bases with no gene match: 9. The CDR3 covers 15 residues. Germline CDR1 and CDR2: DFQATT and SNEGSKA (reference sequence). The chain's CDR3 is CSAINPGLAGDEQFF. The DNA of the CDR3 is TGCAGTGCAATTAACCCGGGACTAGCGGGAGATGAGCAGTTCTTC.

This clone was counted a few times. One junction end disagrees with the germline gene, perhaps due to a read error. The chain uses TRBV29-1 and TRBJ2-2; tentatively, D is TRBD2 (6 bases). Germline values: CDR1 SQVTM, CDR2 ANQGSEA. This CDR3 is 14 amino acids long. CDR3 DNA: TGCAGCGCAGGGCGGGACGCGAACACCGGGAAGCTGTTTTTT. Protein: CSAGRDANTGKLFF.

This clone has ten or more counts. This chain connects TRBV11-1 to TRBJ1-2; D remains unclear. V was pared by 1 base and J by 7 bases, with 19 bases between. The V gene's germline CDR1 is SGHAT and CDR2 FQDESV (reference sequence). There are 16 residues in the CDR3. The CDR3, as DNA: TGTGCCAGCAGCTTAGGAGGCATAGGGAGTACCGGTGGCTACACCTTC. Its protein product is CASSLGGIGSTGGYTF.

This clone was seen ten or more times. The chain couples TRBV5-1 to TRBJ2-1; TRBD2 matches 9 bases. The CDR3 loop spans 18 amino acids. The V segment lost 2 bases and the J segment 7 bases; nucleotides outside the gene matches: 16. The germline CDR1 and CDR2 sequences are SGHRS and YFSETQ. The CDR3 region is CASSFRGASGILKNEQFF. Written as DNA, the CDR3 is TGCGCCAGCAGCTTTAGAGGGGCTAGCGGGATCTTGAAAAATGAGCAGTTCTTC.

This clone was seen ten or more times. This sequence joins TRBV5-1 and TRBJ2-7, with TRBD1 as a possible D gene (6 bases). V lost 5 bases and J lost 9, with 12 bases in between. CDR1 SGHRS and CDR2 YFSETQ come from the germline V gene. The CDR3 runs to 11 residues. CDR3 in amino acids: CASRSEGGQYF. CDR3 nucleotides: TGCGCCAGCAGATCTGAAGGGGGGCAGTACTTC.

The chain joins TRBV10-3 to TRBJ2-7; unclear D gene. The CDR3 runs 13 residues. V was shortened by 7 bases and J by 1 base, with 11 bases between the two germline ends. Germline V gene sequence: CDR1 ENHRY, CDR2 SYGVKD. DNA for the CDR3: TGTGCCATCACCGACTCCCTGTCCTACGAGCAGTACTTC. Its translation is CAITDSLSYEQYF.

CDR3 in DNA: TGTGCCAGCAACCCCGGGAATAGAGGGGGGTGGAACACCGGGGAGCTGTTTTTT. Protein sequence: CASNPGNRGGWNTGELFF. This chain connects TRBV6-5 to TRBJ2-2, with D perhaps TRBD1 or TRBD2 (6 bases each). V was pared by 7 bases and J by 1 base, with 22 bases between. CDR3 size: 18 residues. Germline lookup yields CDR1 MNHEY and CDR2 SVGAGI.

This clone was counted many times. V usage is TRBV7-3 and J usage is TRBJ2-5, with D possibly being TRBD1 or TRBD2 (6 bases each). The CDR3 consists of 13 residues. The germline V and J ends were trimmed by 5 bases and 7 bases, with 14 bases remaining between them. Germline V gene sequence: CDR1 SGHTA, CDR2 FQGTGA. CDR3 DNA: TGTGCCAGCAGCCCAGGGGCCGGGGGGACCCAGTACTTC. Its translation: CASSPGAGGTQYF.

By proportion, this clone is medium-sized. This rearrangement joins TRBV12-3 or TRBV12-4 to TRBJ1-5, with a weak D call TRBD1 (5 bases). There are 16 residues in the CDR3. V lost 2 bases and J 5 bases, leaving 16 bases between the germline ends. The CDR3 spells CASSLYRGSGHQPQHF. For the CDR3, the DNA is TGTGCCAGCAGTTTATATCGGGGGTCAGGTCATCAGCCCCAGCATTTT.

In this sample, this clone is medium-sized. The sample contains more than one DNA sequence encoding this CDR3. CDR3 residues: CAITQDRDVKQYF. The DNA for the CDR3 is TGTGCCATCACTCAGGACAGGGATGTGAAGCAGTACTTC. The chain uses TRBV27 and TRBJ2-7, with 8 bases aligning to TRBD1. Germline V lookup: CDR1 MNHEY, CDR2 SMNVEV (reference sequence). With V trimmed by 10 bases and J by 8 bases, 13 bases remained unmatched. This CDR3 contains 13 residues.

The rearrangement links TRBV9 to TRBJ2-7; the match to TRBD2 covers 7 bases. J gave up 4 bases and V 4 bases, and 5 bases lay outside the gene matches. CDR1 is SGDLS and CDR2 is YYNGEE in the germline V gene. The CDR3 is 13 residues long. The CDR3 here is CASSPGLGYEQYF. The CDR3 bases are TGTGCCAGCAGCCCCGGACTAGGGTACGAGCAGTACTTC.

This clone was detected ten times or more. V usage is TRBV25-1 and J usage is TRBJ1-3; no definite D call. V gave up 5 bases and J gave up 4 bases, with 9 bases separating them. Germline loops: CDR1 MGHDK, CDR2 SYGVNS. The CDR3 is 13 residues long. The CDR3 sequence: CASSSGWGNTIYF. CDR3 DNA sequence: TGTGCCAGCAGTTCGGGGTGGGGAAACACCATATATTTT.

V usage is TRBV11-1 and J usage is TRBJ2-7, with D tentatively TRBD1 or TRBD2 (5 bases each). Germline CDR1 is SGHAT and CDR2 is FQDESV (reference sequence). The V end lost 5 bases, the J end lost 3 bases, and 11 bases lay between the germline ends. The CDR3 has 13 amino acids. CDR3 region: CASSLTRGYEQYF. Written as DNA, the CDR3 is TGTGCCAGCAGCCTCACGAGGGGCTACGAGCAGTACTTC.

This clone was seen ten or more times. In DNA form, the CDR3 reads TGTGCCAGCTCACCACCGGAGGGGATGGGGAACACTGAAGCTTTCTTT. It codes for CASSPPEGMGNTEAFF. The chain employs TRBV18 and TRBJ1-1, with D tentatively TRBD1 (5 bases). V lost 0 bases and J lost 1, with 12 bases in between. Per the germline V gene, CDR1 is KGHSH and CDR2 is LQKENI. The CDR3 is made up of 16 amino acids. Together with reference TRBV18 and TRBJ1-1, the CDR3 gives the full variable domain: NAGVMQNPRHLVRRRGQEARLRCSPMKGHSHVYWYRQLPEEGLKFMVYLQKENIIDESGMPKERFSAEFPKEGPSILRIQQVVRGDSAAYFCASSPPEGMGNTEAFFGQGTRLTVV.

Ten or more counts support this clone. The chain links TRBV6-2 or TRBV6-3 to TRBJ2-1, with D possibly being TRBD1 (6 bases). The germline gives CDR1 MNHEY, CDR2 SVGEGT. This CDR3 contains 16 residues. Trimming cost V 4 bases and J 0 bases, with 13 bases left between them. Here the CDR3 reads CASSSHTGSSYNEQFF. The CDR3 nucleotides are TGTGCCAGCAGTTCACATACAGGGAGCTCCTACAATGAGCAGTTCTTC.

This clone was counted at least ten times. A read error is possible here, since a much larger clone lies one base away. This same CDR3 is encoded by further DNA sequences in the sample. This chain links TRBV20-1 with TRBJ1-2; D not resolved. CDR3 length: 10 residues. CDR1 and CDR2 from the germline V gene are DFQATT and SNEGSKA (reference sequence). CDR3 sequence (DNA): TGTAGTGTTGGTGACTATGGCTACACCTTC. Its translation is CSVGDYGYTF.

This clone was seen only a few times. This chain connects TRBV5-1 to TRBJ2-3; 11 positions match TRBD2. The CDR3 extends over 17 amino acids. Germline CDR1 SGHRS, CDR2 YFSETQ. Losses at the gene ends were 1 base for V and 2 bases for J; bases not matched to a gene: 6. CDR3 protein: CASSLISGGAATDTQYF. The CDR3 bases are TGCGCCAGCAGCTTGATTAGCGGGGGGGCCGCCACAGATACGCAGTATTTT.

This clone showed up just a few times. This sequence joins TRBV6-1 and TRBJ1-1; 8 nucleotides align to TRBD1. Germline V gene data show CDR1 as MNHNS and CDR2 as SASEGT. The CDR3 covers 15 residues. J was trimmed by 0 bases and V by 5 bases; bases with no gene match: 5. The CDR3 is CASSKTGAMNTEAFF. The CDR3 DNA follows: TGTGCCAGCAGTAAGACAGGGGCCATGAACACTGAAGCTTTCTTT.

This clone was seen ten or more times. The chain links TRBV20-1 to TRBJ1-5; tentative D call: TRBD1 (6 bases). The CDR3 loop spans 14 amino acids. CDR1 and CDR2 from the germline V gene are DFQATT and SNEGSKA (reference sequence). Trimming removed 5 bases from V and 3 bases from J, with 14 bases in between. The CDR3 coding sequence is TGCAGTGCTCAACCCCGGGACATCAATCAGCCCCAGCATTTT. It translates to CSAQPRDINQPQHF.

This clone was seen many times. This chain joins TRBV6-6 and TRBJ1-1, with 7 bases fitting TRBD1. This CDR3 is 13 amino acids long. Trimming cost V 2 bases and J 8 bases; bases outside gene matches: 5. Germline CDR1 reads MNHNY; CDR2 reads SVGAGI (reference sequence). DNA for the CDR3: TGTGCCAGCAGTTACAGGGGGCGTCGAGAAGCTTTCTTT. Translation: CASSYRGRREAFF.